The 8 T cell receptor beta chains below all came from one sample that was sequenced in a study of early T cells in non-severe SARS-CoV-2 infection. TCRdb used MiXCR to reprocess the 5' RACE reads, holding one entry per CDR3 protein. The data hold about 69,000 distinct CDR3 sequences, with roughly an eighth observed a single time. The sequenced sample consisted of whole blood. All receptors derive from an adult who was a healthcare worker with PCR-confirmed SARS-CoV-2 infection or an uninfected control (not recorded which).

CDR3 region: CASSIEGADGKPQHF. The CDR3 region has the DNA TGTGCCAGTAGTATCGAGGGGGCGGATGGAAAGCCCCAGCATTTT. The chain joins TRBV19 to TRBJ1-5, with 7 bases identical to TRBD1. The germline CDR1 and CDR2 sequences are LNHDA and SQIVND (reference sequence). The V gene end was trimmed by 3 bases and the J gene end by 8 bases; junction bases not matched to a gene: 10. There are 15 residues in the CDR3.

This clonotype was seen a handful of times. V is TRBV6-1 and J is TRBJ2-7; D may match TRBD1 or TRBD2 (5 bases each). This CDR3 has 15 residues. Trimming removed 7 bases at V and 4 bases at J, with 20 bases between. Germline V gene data show CDR1 as MNHNS and CDR2 as SASEGT. The CDR3 sequence: CASKREHRGPYEQYF. In DNA, the CDR3 is TGTGCCAGCAAAAGGGAACACCGGGGCCCTTACGAGCAGTACTTC.

This clonotype was observed at least ten times. The rearrangement uses TRBV9 and TRBJ1-5, with D unclear. Germline lookup yields CDR1 SGDLS and CDR2 YYNGEE. Between the trimmed V and J ends, which lost 4 bases and 4 bases, there was a span of 21 bases. The CDR3 covers 17 residues. This CDR3 is CASSLPPGEGVNQPQHF. The DNA of the CDR3 is TGTGCCAGCAGCCTCCCCCCTGGGGAGGGAGTTAATCAGCCCCAGCATTTT.

The table lists this clonotype with a few counts. The rearrangement links TRBV7-2 to TRBJ1-2, with D unresolved. This CDR3 is built from 12 residues. Germline V gene lookup returns CDR1 SGHTA and CDR2 FQGNSA. V was clipped by 0 bases and J by 5 bases, with 4 bases between them. The CDR3: CASSLAGYGYTF. CDR3 nucleotide sequence: TGTGCCAGCAGCTTAGCCGGGTATGGCTACACCTTC.

The sample holds many counts of this clonotype. This rearrangement joins TRBV20-1 to TRBJ2-7, with 7 bases aligning to TRBD2. With V trimmed by 7 bases and J by 5 bases, 17 bases remained unmatched. This CDR3 comprises 15 residues. In germline, CDR1 is DFQATT, CDR2 SNEGSKA (reference sequence). CDR3 in DNA: TGCAGTGGACTACCTAGCTTCGGGACTAAAAACGAGCAGTACTTC. Translation: CSGLPSFGTKNEQYF.

This clonotype was recorded a few times. The chain links TRBV28 to TRBJ2-5; no reliable D call. Per germline, CDR1 MDHEN and CDR2 SYDVKM. The CDR3 is made up of 14 amino acids. V was trimmed by 1 base and J by 4 bases, leaving 10 bases between them. The CDR3 sequence is CASSLSLPSETQYF. The CDR3 DNA reads TGTGCCAGCAGTTTATCACTTCCCTCAGAGACCCAGTACTTC.

The chain is built from TRBV7-2 and TRBJ2-1; D is perhaps TRBD1 or TRBD2 (5 bases each). This CDR3 contains 17 residues. The ends were cut back, 1 base at V and 3 bases at J, with 16 bases in the middle. Germline-derived CDR1 and CDR2 are SGHTA and FQGNSA. In nucleotides, the CDR3 is TGTGCCAGCAGCTTAGAGGGGACCCCACTCAACTACAATGAGCAGTTCTTC. As protein: CASSLEGTPLNYNEQFF. The entire variable domain, with the rest obtained from reference TRBV7-2 and TRBJ2-1, is as follows: GAGVSQSPSNKVTEKGKDVELRCDPISGHTALYWYRQSLGQGLEFLIYFQGNSAPDKSGLPSDRFSAERTGGSVSTLTIQRTQQEDSAVYLCASSLEGTPLNYNEQFFGPGTRLTVL.

This clonotype was observed a single time. The chain combines TRBV7-2 with TRBJ2-1; the match to TRBD2 covers 8 bases. This CDR3 is 18 amino acids long. From germline, CDR1 is SGHTA and CDR2 FQGNSA. The V gene end was trimmed by 1 base and the J gene end by 6 bases; junction bases not matched to a gene: 14. CDR3 nucleotides: TGTGCCAGCAGCTTAGGCGGACTAGCCAAGTTCGGGATCAATGAGCAGTTCTTC. This encodes CASSLGGLAKFGINEQFF.